The 11 T cell receptor beta chains below all came from one sample that was sequenced in a study of shared T cell receptors in the human thymus. Sequencing used immunoSEQ multiplex PCR; TCRdb keeps in-frame clones, though not all of them. Of under 850,000 clones listed, approximately 87% are singletons. These records were also assigned to another study, of human thymus T cells.

The sample consisted of thymocytes. The receptors derive from a boy younger than two with a congenital heart defect.

The chain combines TRBV29-1 with TRBJ2-5, with 11 bases fitting TRBD1. Germline V gives CDR1 SQVTM, CDR2 ANQGSEA. The J segment lost 5 bases and the V segment lost 4 bases, leaving 9 bases of the junction unmatched. The CDR3 runs 15 residues. The DNA for the CDR3 is TGCAGCGTTGTAAGTTGGACAGGGGGCTTGGAGACCCAGTACTTC. Its protein is CSVVSWTGGLETQYF. Supplemented by reference TRBV29-1 and TRBJ2-5, the full variable domain reads SAVISQKPSRDICQRGTSLTIQCQVDSQVTMMFWYRQQPGQSLTLIATANQGSEATYESGFVIDKFPISRPNLTFSTLTVSNMSPEDSSIYLCSVVSWTGGLETQYFGPGTRLLVL.

Concerning this clone itself: One end of the junction is discordant with germline, which a read error may explain. The genes are TRBV7-7 and TRBJ2-5; TRBD2 agrees at 12 bases. The CDR3 spans 15 residues. The germline V gene encodes CDR1 SSHAT and CDR2 FNYEAQ (reference sequence). Written as DNA, the CDR3 is TGTGCTAGCAGCTCTCCTAGCGGGAGGGGCGAGACCCAGTACTTC. This gives the protein CASSSPSGRGETQYF.

CDR3 nucleotide sequence: TGTGCCAGCAGCCAAGTTCAAAACACCGGGGAGCTGTTTTTT. Translating gives CASSQVQNTGELFF. The chain employs TRBV14 and TRBJ2-2; D not resolved. CDR3 size: 14 residues. Trimming shortened V by 1 base and J by 2 bases, and 5 bases separated the two germline ends. Germline V gene data show CDR1 as SGHDN and CDR2 as FVKESK.

The chain has TRBV28 and TRBJ1-1; D remains unclear. This CDR3 has 15 amino acids. Trimming pared 6 bases from V and 4 bases from J, leaving 18 bases between. In germline, CDR1 is MDHEN, CDR2 SYDVKM. The CDR3 here is CASRGPTVMITEAFF. As DNA, the CDR3 is TGTGCCAGCAGGGGCCCGACGGTGATGATCACTGAAGCTTTCTTT.

The rearrangement joins TRBV6-5 to TRBJ2-2; D is possibly TRBD1 (5 bases). The V gene lost 3 bases and the J gene lost 6 bases, with 17 bases spanning the gap. CDR3 length: 16 amino acids. The germline V gene encodes CDR1 MNHEY and CDR2 SVGAGI. CDR3 bases: TGTGCCAGCAGTTATAAGGGGCAGACGAAAGCCGGGGAGCTGTTTTTT. Protein: CASSYKGQTKAGELFF.

V is TRBV4-2 and J is TRBJ2-1; 9 bases align to TRBD2. V trimming: 4 bases; J trimming: 4 bases; junction bases outside the gene matches: 5. Germline V CDR1 and CDR2: LGHNA, YNFKEQ. CDR3 length: 15 amino acids. The CDR3 DNA reads TGTGCCAGCAGCCGGGAGCGGGAGGCGTACAATGAGCAGTTCTTC. Translation gives CASSREREAYNEQFF.

The V and J genes are TRBV6-6 and TRBJ2-7, with 11 nucleotides matching TRBD2. The junction had 4 bases not matched to a gene; V was cut back by 2 bases and J by 1 base. This CDR3 has 16 residues. Per the germline V gene, CDR1 is MNHNY and CDR2 is SVGAGI (reference sequence). This CDR3 reads CASSYASGRISYEQYF. CDR3 nucleotides: TGTGCCAGCAGTTACGCTAGCGGGAGGATTTCCTACGAGCAGTACTTC.

This chain uses TRBV5-6 with TRBJ2-2; TRBD2 agrees at 11 bases. V gave up 1 base and J gave up 1 base; unmatched junction bases: 3. The germline V gene has CDR1 SGHDT and CDR2 YYEEEE. The CDR3 spans 17 residues. Written as DNA, the CDR3 is TGTGCCAGCAGCTTGTTAGCGGGAGGGCAGAACACCGGGGAGCTGTTTTTT. Translated, it gives CASSLLAGGQNTGELFF.

The V gene is TRBV6-6, the J gene TRBJ2-2; 8 nucleotides agree with TRBD1. The CDR3 is 16 amino acids. Germline loops: CDR1 MNHNY, CDR2 SVGAGI (reference sequence). V shed 4 bases, J shed 4 bases, and the junction held 8 bases outside the gene matches. CDR3 sequence (DNA): TGTGCCAGCAGTTTACGCGGACAGGGCCTCACCGGGGAGCTGTTTTTT. Its translation is CASSLRGQGLTGELFF.

This chain connects TRBV27 to TRBJ2-7; 9 bases map to TRBD2. Germline trimming cut 5 bases from V and 3 bases from J; bases unmatched to any gene: 11. Per germline, CDR1 MNHEY and CDR2 SMNVEV (reference sequence). The CDR3 contains 16 residues. Here the CDR3 reads CASSASTSGHYYEQYF. The CDR3, as DNA: TGTGCCAGCAGTGCGTCGACTAGCGGCCACTACTACGAGCAGTACTTC.

This chain uses TRBV7-4 with TRBJ2-7, with D perhaps TRBD1 (6 bases). The V gene's germline CDR1 is SGHVT and CDR2 SQSDAQ. This CDR3 contains 17 residues. The germline V and J ends were trimmed by 7 bases and 7 bases, with 29 bases remaining between them. CDR3 region: CASNLKTDRSGDQEQYF. The CDR3 DNA sequence: TGTGCCAGCAACCTTAAAACTGACAGGTCCGGGGACCAGGAGCAGTACTTC.